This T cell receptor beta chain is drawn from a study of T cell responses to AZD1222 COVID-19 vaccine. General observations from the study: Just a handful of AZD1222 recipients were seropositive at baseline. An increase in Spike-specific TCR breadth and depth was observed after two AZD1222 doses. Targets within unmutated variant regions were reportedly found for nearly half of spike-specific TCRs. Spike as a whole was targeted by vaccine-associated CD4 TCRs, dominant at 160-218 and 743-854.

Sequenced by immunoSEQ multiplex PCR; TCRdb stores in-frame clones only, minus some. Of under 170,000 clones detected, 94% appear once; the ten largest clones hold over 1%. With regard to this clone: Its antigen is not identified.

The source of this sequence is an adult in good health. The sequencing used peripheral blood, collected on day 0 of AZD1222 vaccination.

The CDR3 DNA sequence: TGTGCCAGCAGTTACATCGGCGGGAGGGCCGCGGTGGTGGATGAGCAGTTCTTC. Translated, it gives CASSYIGGRAAVVDEQFF. This chain links TRBV6-2 or TRBV6-3 with TRBJ2-1, with 9 bases aligning to TRBD2. Trimming cost V 2 bases and J 8 bases; bases outside gene matches: 16. The CDR3 spans 18 residues. CDR1 is MNHEY and CDR2 is SVGEGT in the germline V gene.